The clone carrying this T cell receptor beta chain has a count of ten or more. As yet, its antigen is unknown. Making the TCR beta libraries involved quantitative 5'-RACE with molecular barcodes. One entry per CDR3 protein, called by TCRdb with MiXCR from the 5' RACE reads. Found here are 7,000 or so distinct CDR3 sequences, approximately 3% of them singletons; the top ten hold more than 30%. The record originates from a study of CD8 T cells in ankylosing spondylitis. Germline assignment: CDR1 SGDLS and CDR2 YYNGEE. V gave up 0 bases and J gave up 3 bases; unmatched junction bases: 4. This CDR3 region has 16 residues. General study findings and limits: Peripheral blood samples showed relatively rare disease-linked clones, and these clones were CD8+. For ankylosing spondylitis blood, a TCR beta motif of seven to nine highly homologous variants appeared characteristic. Disease-associated clones were reportedly significantly overrepresented in matched ankylosing spondylitis synovial fluid.

This chain connects TRBV9 to TRBJ2-1; 9 positions match TRBD2. This clonotype was sampled from a female donor with ankylosing spondylitis or in good health (not recorded which). Material: blood, either unsorted or a sorted T cell fraction (not recorded which). CDR3 DNA: TGTGCCAGCAGCGTAGAGGGGACTAGCCGCTACAATGAGCAGTTCTTC. Amino acids: CASSVEGTSRYNEQFF.